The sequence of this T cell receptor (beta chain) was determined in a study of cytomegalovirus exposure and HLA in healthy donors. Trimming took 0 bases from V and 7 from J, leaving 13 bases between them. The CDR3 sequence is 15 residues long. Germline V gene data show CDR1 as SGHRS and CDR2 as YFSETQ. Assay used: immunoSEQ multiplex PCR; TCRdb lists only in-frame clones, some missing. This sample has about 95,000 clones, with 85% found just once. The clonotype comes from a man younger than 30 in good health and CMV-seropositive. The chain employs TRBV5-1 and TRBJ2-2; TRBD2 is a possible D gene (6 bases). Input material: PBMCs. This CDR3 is CASSLEPGVIGELFF. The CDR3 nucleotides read TGCGCCAGCAGCTTGGAACCGGGAGTAATCGGGGAGCTGTTTTTT.